These T cell receptor beta chains were read from a single sample in a study of monozygotic twins with inflammatory bowel disease. TCRdb re-called the 5' RACE reads and gives one entry per CDR3 protein, without DNA. The specimen's table records 350,000 to 500,000 distinct CDR3 sequences. Material for sequencing was blood. All receptors come from a human donor with ulcerative colitis or Crohn's disease, or a healthy co-twin of an affected twin (not recorded which). The CDR3 runs from the conserved cysteine through the conserved F or W.

J gene	V gene	CDR3 length	CDR3 protein
TRBJ2-2	TRBV7-2	16	CASSSLTGVNTGELFF
TRBJ2-1	TRBV11-1	13	CASSLDRYNEQFF
TRBJ1-5	TRBV19	16	CASSISGRGLYQPQHF
TRBJ2-7	TRBV4-2	15	CASSQADSLRWEQYF
TRBJ1-2	TRBV3-1	14	CASTRLGDDYGYTF
TRBJ1-2	TRBV28	13	CASRTGGDYGYTF
TRBJ1-5	TRBV20-1	14	CSASGPGGGQPQHF
TRBJ2-2	TRBV5-6	14	CASREGVVTGELFF
TRBJ1-1	TRBV12-3/TRBV12-4	14	CASSLGGRHTEAFF
TRBJ1-1	TRBV6-5	11	CASDRVTEAFF
TRBJ2-7	TRBV6-5	13	CASTTGNSYEQYF